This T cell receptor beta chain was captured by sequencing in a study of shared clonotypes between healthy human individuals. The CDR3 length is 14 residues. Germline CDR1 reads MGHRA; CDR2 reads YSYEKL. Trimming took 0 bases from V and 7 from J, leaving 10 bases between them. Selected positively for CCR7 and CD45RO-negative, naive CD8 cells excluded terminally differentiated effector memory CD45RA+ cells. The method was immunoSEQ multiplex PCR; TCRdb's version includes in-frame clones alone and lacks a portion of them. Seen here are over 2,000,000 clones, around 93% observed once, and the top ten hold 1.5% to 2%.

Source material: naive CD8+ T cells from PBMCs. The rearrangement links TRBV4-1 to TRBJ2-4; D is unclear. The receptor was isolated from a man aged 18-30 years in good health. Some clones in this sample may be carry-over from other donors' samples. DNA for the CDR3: TGCGCCAGCAGCCAAGAAGAAGGGTGGAACATTCAGTACTTC. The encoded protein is CASSQEEGWNIQYF.